These 27 T cell receptor beta chains were sequenced from one sample in a study of T cell responses to AZD1222 COVID-19 vaccine. Sequencing was performed with immunoSEQ multiplex PCR; in TCRdb, only in-frame clones are kept and a portion is missing. Of about 270,000 clones in the sample, roughly 93% were seen once. The material sequenced was peripheral blood, taken 28 days after the second AZD1222 dose. All receptors come from an adult who received the AZD1222 COVID-19 vaccine.

V usage is TRBV11-2 and J usage is TRBJ2-5; D is uncertain. Trimming removed 5 bases from V and 2 bases from J, with 15 bases in between. The CDR3 loop spans 15 amino acids. Looked up from germline, CDR1 is SGHAT and CDR2 is FQNNGV. CDR3 coding DNA: TGTGCCAGCAGCCGCCTCTTGGTCAATCAAGAGACCCAGTACTTC. The encoded protein is CASSRLLVNQETQYF.

The chain combines TRBV27 with TRBJ2-7; D unresolved. Germline values: CDR1 MNHEY, CDR2 SMNVEV (reference sequence). The CDR3 loop spans 14 amino acids. Trimming shortened V by 5 bases and J by 0 bases, and 11 bases separated the two germline ends. Here the CDR3 reads CASSPSWDSYEQYF. The DNA of the CDR3 is TGTGCCAGCAGTCCCTCCTGGGACTCCTACGAGCAGTACTTC.

The V gene is TRBV9, the J gene TRBJ1-2, with D tentatively TRBD1 (6 bases). Trimming pared 4 bases from V and 6 bases from J, leaving 22 bases between. CDR3 size: 16 residues. CDR1 and CDR2 (germline): SGDLS, YYNGEE. The CDR3 DNA is TGTGCCAGCAGCTTAAGGAGGGGGGGTACAGCTGATGGCTACACCTTC. Its protein is CASSLRRGGTADGYTF. Looking up the rest from reference TRBV9 and TRBJ1-2 gives the full variable domain: DSGVTQTPKHLITATGQRVTLRCSPRSGDLSVYWYQQSLDQGLQFLIQYYNGEERAKGNILERFSAQQFPDLHSELNLSSLELGDSALYFCASSLRRGGTADGYTFGSGTRLTVV.

The chain is built from TRBV28 and TRBJ1-4; D is undetermined. The V gene's germline CDR1 is MDHEN and CDR2 SYDVKM. This CDR3 contains 16 residues. Trimming pared 5 bases from V and 7 bases from J, leaving 20 bases between. This chain's CDR3 is CASSALAALVGEKLFF. CDR3 nucleotide sequence: TGTGCCAGCAGTGCCCTCGCGGCGCTCGTCGGTGAAAAACTGTTTTTT.

The J gene is TRBJ2-1, the V gene TRBV3-1 (or the pseudogene TRBV3-2), with 14 bases fitting TRBD2. V was pared by 1 base and J by 0 bases, with 5 bases of the junction left unmatched. Germline CDR1 reads LGHDT; CDR2 reads YNNKEL (reference sequence). This CDR3 has 19 amino acids. CDR3 sequence: CASSQAGTSGSGSYNEQFF. The CDR3 DNA reads as TGTGCCAGCAGCCAAGCGGGGACTAGCGGGAGTGGCTCCTACAATGAGCAGTTCTTC.

The V gene is TRBV4-2, the J gene TRBJ1-5; TRBD1 might be the D (5 bases). Germline lookup yields CDR1 LGHNA and CDR2 YNFKEQ. Trimming removed 1 base at V and 2 bases at J, with 15 bases between. The CDR3 runs 17 residues. For the CDR3, the DNA is TGTGCCAGCAGCCAAGGGGCAGGGCCTTTAGGCAATCAGCCCCAGCATTTT. This codes for CASSQGAGPLGNQPQHF.

The chain carries TRBV6-5 and TRBJ2-5; D tentatively fits TRBD1 or TRBD2 (6 bases each). Germline V gene lookup returns CDR1 MNHEY and CDR2 SVGAGI. The CDR3 is made up of 13 amino acids. Trimming pared 4 bases from V and 6 bases from J, leaving 12 bases between. Written as DNA, the CDR3 is TGTGCCAGCAGTTGGGGGGCTTCGCAGACCCAGTACTTC. This gives the protein CASSWGASQTQYF.

The rearrangement links TRBV2 to TRBJ2-1; D may be TRBD1 (5 bases). CDR1 and CDR2 (germline): SNHLY, FYNNEI. This CDR3 comprises 13 residues. V was pared by 6 bases and J by 1 base, with 7 bases between. In DNA form, the CDR3 reads TGTGCCAGCAGGACAGAATCCTACAATGAGCAGTTCTTC. Its translation is CASRTESYNEQFF.

This chain connects TRBV20-1 to TRBJ1-2; the D is unclear. V gave up 0 bases and J gave up 8 bases, with 7 bases separating them. The CDR3 sequence is 11 residues long. Germline V gene data show CDR1 as DFQATT and CDR2 as SNEGSKA (reference sequence). CDR3 residues: CSAREKGGYTF. CDR3 nucleotides: TGCAGTGCTAGAGAAAAGGGAGGCTACACCTTC.

The chain couples TRBV29-1 to TRBJ1-2, with TRBD1 matching 8 bases. This CDR3 has 14 amino acids. J gave up 7 bases and V 7 bases, and 14 bases lay outside the gene matches. Germline CDR1 reads SQVTM; CDR2 reads ANQGSEA. CDR3 in amino acids: CSAGSRQGAGGYTF. The CDR3 DNA is TGCAGCGCTGGCTCACGGCAGGGGGCGGGTGGCTACACCTTC.

CDR3 amino acids: CASSPRDSGYEQYF. The CDR3 DNA reads TGTGCCAGCAGCCCGAGGGACAGCGGCTACGAGCAGTACTTC. V usage is TRBV5-4 and J usage is TRBJ2-7, with TRBD1 identical over 7 bases. CDR3 length: 14 residues. Germline V gives CDR1 SGHNT, CDR2 YYREEE (reference sequence). V shed 4 bases, J shed 3 bases, and the junction held 7 bases outside the gene matches.

The V gene is TRBV6-1, the J gene TRBJ2-1, with D perhaps matching TRBD2 (6 bases). Germline V gene sequence: CDR1 MNHNS, CDR2 SASEGT. V lost 3 bases and J lost 5, with 14 bases in between. This CDR3 is 15 amino acids long. CDR3 region: CASSDSSGVHNEQFF. The CDR3 DNA is TGTGCCAGCAGTGATTCGTCGGGGGTTCACAATGAGCAGTTCTTC.

This clone was recorded only once. The rearrangement uses TRBV19 and TRBJ1-5; 8 nucleotides match TRBD1. Germline CDR1 is LNHDA and CDR2 is SQIVND (reference sequence). CDR3 length equals 16 residues. The ends lost 5 bases at V and 0 bases at J; junction bases unmatched: 6. CDR3 nucleotide sequence: TGTGCCAGTAGTCTTGGGACAGGAGCTAGCAATCAGCCCCAGCATTTT. Protein product: CASSLGTGASNQPQHF.

The chain uses TRBV28 and TRBJ1-1; D gene unclear. Germline-derived CDR1 and CDR2 are MDHEN and SYDVKM. This CDR3 contains 13 residues. Trimming stripped 1 base from V and 10 bases from J, with 13 bases between. The CDR3 region has the DNA TGTGCCAGCAGTTTATCGTCCCCCTGGGGAGCTTTCTTT. This gives the protein CASSLSSPWGAFF.

This clone has just one count. This rearrangement joins TRBV6-5 to TRBJ1-4; a possible D gene is TRBD1 (5 bases). V was trimmed by 2 bases and J by 6 bases, leaving 7 bases between them. Germline-derived CDR1 and CDR2 are MNHEY and SVGAGI. The CDR3 spans 13 residues. The DNA for the CDR3 is TGTGCCAGCAGTTACAGGGGTTATGAAAAACTGTTTTTT. Amino acids: CASSYRGYEKLFF.

The chain joins TRBV2 to TRBJ1-6; D call uncertain. V was pared by 6 bases and J by 9 bases, with 12 bases between. The CDR3 totals 13 residues. Germline V gives CDR1 SNHLY, CDR2 FYNNEI. The CDR3: CASSRTRLSPLHF. CDR3 DNA sequence: TGTGCCAGCAGCAGGACCAGGCTTTCACCCCTCCACTTT.

This chain joins TRBV25-1 and TRBJ2-3; 7 bases are shared with TRBD1. The CDR3 consists of 15 residues. V was clipped by 3 bases and J by 5 bases; unmatched bases: 8. The germline V gene encodes CDR1 MGHDK and CDR2 SYGVNS. This CDR3 is CASSEPGGGKDTQYF. For the CDR3, the DNA is TGTGCCAGCAGTGAGCCAGGGGGTGGAAAAGATACGCAGTATTTT.

The J gene is TRBJ2-7, the V gene TRBV5-1; unclear D gene. This CDR3 comprises 15 residues. V was trimmed by 6 bases and J by 1 base, leaving 17 bases between them. Germline CDR1 reads SGHRS; CDR2 reads YFSETQ. The CDR3 bases are TGCGCCAGCAAGGCACTCCCGGGCAGTTCCTACGAGCAGTACTTC. It specifies CASKALPGSSYEQYF.

This chain uses TRBV2 with TRBJ1-1; D gene ambiguous. Between the trimmed V and J ends, which lost 4 bases and 4 bases, there was a span of 10 bases. CDR3 length: 13 amino acids. CDR1 and CDR2 (germline): SNHLY, FYNNEI. The CDR3 DNA is TGTGCCAGCAGTGGAACGTGGGTCACTGAAGCTTTCTTT. It yields the protein CASSGTWVTEAFF. The variable domain in full, with the rest retrieved from reference TRBV2 and TRBJ1-1, is EPEVTQTPSHQVTQMGQEVILRCVPISNHLYFYWYRQILGQKVEFLVSFYNNEISEKSEIFDDQFSVERPDGSNFTLKIRSTKLEDSAMYFCASSGTWVTEAFFGQGTRLTVV.

This chain uses TRBV29-1 with TRBJ1-4, with 11 bases identical to TRBD1. The V gene end was trimmed by 6 bases and the J gene end by 2 bases; junction bases not matched to a gene: 8. This CDR3 is built from 16 residues. Germline V gene lookup returns CDR1 SQVTM and CDR2 ANQGSEA. The CDR3 DNA reads TGCAGCGTGGCGGGACAGGGGGTTTCGACTAATGAAAAACTGTTTTTT. Its translation: CSVAGQGVSTNEKLFF.

The V call is TRBV28, the J call TRBJ2-5, with D maybe TRBD2 (6 bases). Trimming took off 2 bases at V and 1 base at J, with 11 bases between the two ends. This CDR3 region has 15 residues. Germline CDR1 and CDR2: MDHEN and SYDVKM. Here the CDR3 reads CASSLGAGPQETQYF. The CDR3 DNA reads TGTGCCAGCAGTTTAGGAGCGGGCCCCCAAGAGACCCAGTACTTC.

The gene calls are TRBV27 and TRBJ2-7, with 9 bases lining up with TRBD2. Germline CDR1 reads MNHEY; CDR2 reads SMNVEV (reference sequence). CDR3 length: 15 residues. V dropped 8 bases and J dropped 6; count of bases not matched to a gene: 14. In DNA form, the CDR3 reads TGTGCCAGCGGCCCGTGGCTAGCGGGAAGCCTCGAGCAGTACTTC. It translates to CASGPWLAGSLEQYF.

The chain recombines TRBV3-1 (or the pseudogene TRBV3-2) with TRBJ1-6, with 7 bases fitting TRBD1. The CDR3 totals 14 residues. V was pared by 4 bases and J by 10 bases, with 7 bases of the junction left unmatched. The germline V gene has CDR1 LGHDT and CDR2 YNNKEL (reference sequence). In DNA form, the CDR3 reads TGTGCCAGCAGCCGACAGGGTGAGGGGTCACCCCTCCACTTT. This encodes CASSRQGEGSPLHF.

CDR3 region: CASSVAASGGSTDTQYF. The CDR3 region has the DNA TGTGCCAGCAGCGTAGCTGCTAGCGGAGGCAGCACAGATACGCAGTATTTT. The chain links TRBV9 to TRBJ2-3; 7 bases map to TRBD2. V was pared by 0 bases and J by 0 bases, with 7 bases of the junction left unmatched. CDR3 length equals 17 residues. CDR1 and CDR2 from the germline V gene are SGDLS and YYNGEE.

The CDR3 here is CASSEGEFNYGYTF. DNA of the CDR3: TGTGCCAGCAGTGAGGGAGAGTTTAACTATGGCTACACCTTC. This chain connects TRBV2 to TRBJ1-2; D not certain. The germline gives CDR1 SNHLY, CDR2 FYNNEI. The CDR3 has 14 amino acids. Between the trimmed V and J ends, which lost 3 bases and 1 base, there was a span of 9 bases.

The rearrangement uses TRBV28 and TRBJ2-1; tentatively, D is TRBD1 (5 bases). CDR3 length: 14 amino acids. Looked up from germline, CDR1 is MDHEN and CDR2 is SYDVKM. Trimming cost V 5 bases and J 3 bases, with 11 bases left between them. CDR3 in amino acids: CASSEGVGYNEQFF. The DNA of the CDR3 is TGTGCCAGCAGTGAAGGGGTAGGCTACAATGAGCAGTTCTTC.

Here the CDR3 reads CASSFQGATEAFF. The CDR3 bases are TGTGCCAGCAGCTTTCAGGGGGCCACTGAAGCTTTCTTT. The chain joins TRBV9 to TRBJ1-1; 8 bases align to TRBD1. This CDR3 contains 13 residues. Trimming cost V 4 bases and J 4 bases; bases outside gene matches: 3. In germline, CDR1 is SGDLS, CDR2 YYNGEE. Variable domain in full (rest from reference TRBV9 and TRBJ1-1): DSGVTQTPKHLITATGQRVTLRCSPRSGDLSVYWYQQSLDQGLQFLIQYYNGEERAKGNILERFSAQQFPDLHSELNLSSLELGDSALYFCASSFQGATEAFFGQGTRLTVV.